The sequence of this T cell receptor beta chain was determined in a study of blood T cell repertoires in COVID-19. Study summary: Samples came from the United States, Italy and Spain, spanning acute and convalescent COVID-19.

CDR1 is SGHRS, CDR2 YFSETQ, per germline. There are 14 residues in the CDR3. Trimming removed 4 bases from V and 0 bases from J, with 8 bases in between. Followed over time, Seattle patients had been enrolled while infection was active. Original methodology: Nucleated cell counts were estimated from reference gene primer amplification. Using immunoSEQ multiplex PCR, the repertoire was profiled, and TCRdb retains in-frame clones only, with some absent. Clone size and the V and J calls come from that table; the DNA yielded D and trimming. Of around 310,000 clones in the sample, 90% were seen once. Details on this clone: Other DNA sequences within the sample encode an identical CDR3.

The specimen sequenced was peripheral blood. The TCR originated in a woman aged 40 to 55 with COVID-19, enrolled during active disease. J is TRBJ2-4 and V is TRBV5-1, with D possibly being TRBD1 (5 bases). The CDR3 nucleotides read TGCGCCAGCAGCCCGACAGTAGCCAAAAACATTCAGTACTTC. It codes for CASSPTVAKNIQYF.